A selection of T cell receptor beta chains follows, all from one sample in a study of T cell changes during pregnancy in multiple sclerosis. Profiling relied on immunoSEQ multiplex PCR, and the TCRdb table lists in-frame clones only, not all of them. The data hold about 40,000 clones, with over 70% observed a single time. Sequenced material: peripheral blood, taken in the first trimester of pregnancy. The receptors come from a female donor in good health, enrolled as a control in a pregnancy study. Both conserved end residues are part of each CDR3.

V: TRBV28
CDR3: CASSLSGTGAEGYTF

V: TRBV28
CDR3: CASTTRSSAMGGYTF

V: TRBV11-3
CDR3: CASSPPMTRHQPQHF

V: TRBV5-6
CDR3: CASTWTGDTEAFF

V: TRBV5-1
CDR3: CASSGTGDTGELFF

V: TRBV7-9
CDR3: CASSRRDSYGYTF

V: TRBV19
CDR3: CASSVRLAPPSYNEQFF

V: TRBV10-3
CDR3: CATTGASNYGYTF

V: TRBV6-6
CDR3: CATLTGDFFNYGYTF

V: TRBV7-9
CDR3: CASSRGGGPAGEQYF

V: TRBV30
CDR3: CAWGRIAGEQYF

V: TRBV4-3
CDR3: CASSQPQGAGSAYSPLHF

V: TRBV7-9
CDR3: CASSLERRGYGTGNQPQHF

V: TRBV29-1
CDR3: CSAWDSYEQYF

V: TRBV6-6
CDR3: CASKEDSYEQYF

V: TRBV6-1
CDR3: CASSRDRGPDTQYF

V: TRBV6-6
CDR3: CASSSRGMVHEQFF

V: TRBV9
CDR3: CASSSRQGNSPLHF

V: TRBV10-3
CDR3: CAISDTSGRSYEQYF

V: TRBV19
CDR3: CASSTRTGDGYTF

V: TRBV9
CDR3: CASSVGQGPGANVLTF

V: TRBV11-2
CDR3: CASSLGSGGTTYEQYF

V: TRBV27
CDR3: CASSLGLAANTGELFF

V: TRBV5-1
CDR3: CASSLAGPQTSGSTDTQYF

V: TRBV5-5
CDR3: CASSLGQGNYGYTF